The table lists the clone carrying this T cell receptor (beta chain) with a count of one. Its antigen is unidentified. The data derive from a study of somatic mutations in cytotoxic T cells in rheumatoid arthritis. Study summary: Patient blood, 30 ml in EDTA, was obtained immediately after diagnosis and prior to the start of any treatment. Selected T-cell populations stained with V beta antibodies were isolated by flow sorting to nearly 100% purity; these included V beta1+ cells subjected to TCRB sequencing.

The table came from immunoSEQ multiplex PCR; TCRdb's copy has only in-frame clones and leaves some out. The data contain tens of thousands of clones, approximately 83% of them seen just once; the ten biggest clones take up approximately 14%. The study, taken as a whole, reports: It was found that CD8+ T-cell clonality in rheumatoid arthritis patients did not differ significantly from that in age-matched healthy controls.

The CDR3 sequence is 13 residues long. Germline CDR1 and CDR2: KGHSH and LQKENI. V gave up 6 bases and J gave up 2 bases; unmatched junction bases: 3. The receptor comes from an adult with rheumatoid arthritis. V gene TRBV18 combines with J gene TRBJ2-5; TRBD1 aligns across 7 bases. Sequenced sample: CD8+ T cells sorted from blood. The CDR3 DNA is TGTGCCAGCTCCCGGGACAGTCAAGAGACCCAGTACTTC. This sequence encodes CASSRDSQETQYF.